Sequencing of this TCR beta chain was carried out in a study of blood T cell repertoires in COVID-19. About the study: Researchers got acute and convalescent COVID-19 samples from the United States, Italy and Spain. PBMCs, B-cell-depleted T cells, or T cells were the source of the cDNA or gDNA that made up the material.

The ends were cut back, 7 bases at V and 0 bases at J, with 18 bases in the middle. The CDR3 has 17 amino acids. The V gene's germline CDR1 is KGHDR and CDR2 SFDVKD. The Seattle site enrolled patients during active infection and followed them longitudinally. Authors' analysis steps: Reference gene primer amplification gave nucleated cell count estimates. Repertoires were generated with immunoSEQ multiplex PCR, while TCRdb's copy carries only in-frame clones and drops some. The V and J calls and clone size are taken from that table; D and trimming were inferred from the DNA. The sample holds over 150,000 clones, over 75% seen once.

The V and J genes are TRBV24-1 and TRBJ1-5, with D possibly being TRBD1 (6 bases). The sequencing input was peripheral blood. This clonotype was obtained from a man in his 60s with COVID-19, enrolled during active disease. In DNA, the CDR3 is TGTGCCACCAGCCCGGGACAACCGATGACTAGCAATCAGCCCCAGCATTTT. Translation: CATSPGQPMTSNQPQHF.